This T cell receptor beta chain was observed in a study of beta chain features in type 1 diabetes. All of the isolated RNA was reverse transcribed, so expressed TCRB transcripts were sequenced. The protocol was immunoSEQ multiplex PCR, while the TCRdb copy is restricted to in-frame clones and leaves out a portion. The sample lists about 260,000 clones, about 71% occurring once. This clone was seen only once. CD4+ cells of the naive, central memory, regulatory and stem cell-like memory types were sorted via CD45RO/CCR7/CD25/CD127/CD95/CD27. Germline assignment: CDR1 SGHRS and CDR2 YFSETQ. This CDR3 region has 15 residues. Trimming left V 1 base short and J 4 bases short, with 12 bases between.

This clonotype was obtained from a young man in good health. The sample consisted of naive CD4+ T cells from blood. This rearrangement joins TRBV5-1 to TRBJ2-1; TRBD1 or TRBD2 may be the D gene (5 bases each). The CDR3 nucleotides are TGCGCCAGCAGCTTGAGAGGGGTGTGGTACAATGAGCAGTTCTTC. Encoded protein: CASSLRGVWYNEQFF. The variable domain in full, completed from reference TRBV5-1 and TRBJ2-1, reads KAGVTQTPRYLIKTRGQQVTLSCSPISGHRSVSWYQQTPGQGLQFLFEYFSETQRNKGNFPGRFSGRQFSNSRSEMNVSTLELGDSALYLCASSLRGVWYNEQFFGPGTRLTVL.